What follows are 25 T cell receptor beta chains derived from one specimen sequenced in a study of cytomegalovirus exposure and HLA in healthy donors. The PCR was carried out with 60 Vbeta primers and 13 Jbeta primers. The assay was immunoSEQ multiplex PCR, and TCRdb's table has in-frame clones only and misses some. Of 190,000 or so clones in the sample, approximately 80% were seen once. The sequencing input was PBMCs. The receptors derive from a boy younger than 18 in good health and CMV-seronegative.

This clone was seen a few times. The rearrangement joins TRBV4-3 to TRBJ2-5, with 9 bases lining up with TRBD2. V dropped 0 bases and J dropped 4; count of bases not matched to a gene: 9. Germline-derived CDR1 and CDR2 are LGHNA and YSLEER. The CDR3 contains 17 residues. This CDR3 reads CASSQDSARGRVETQYF. In DNA, the CDR3 is TGCGCCAGCAGCCAAGATAGCGCGCGCGGGAGGGTAGAGACCCAGTACTTC.

V gene TRBV6-1 combines with J gene TRBJ1-1; possibly TRBD1 for D (6 bases). V lost 11 bases to trimming and J lost 5 bases, with 18 bases between them. The CDR3 runs to 13 residues. Per the germline V gene, CDR1 is MNHNS and CDR2 is SASEGT. The CDR3 nucleotides read TGTGCCGGGTCCACAGGGTGGCAAACTGAAGCTTTCTTT. This gives the protein CAGSTGWQTEAFF.

The rearrangement joins TRBV28 to TRBJ1-3; unclear D gene. The V gene's germline CDR1 is MDHEN and CDR2 SYDVKM. This CDR3 contains 15 residues. V lost 1 base to trimming and J lost 2 bases, with 9 bases between them. CDR3 coding DNA: TGTGCCAGCAGTTTATCCGGGGTAACTGGAAACACCATATATTTT. It translates to CASSLSGVTGNTIYF.

V is TRBV5-4 and J is TRBJ1-2; D might be TRBD1 (5 bases). The CDR3 has 12 amino acids. V lost 2 bases and J lost 8, with 10 bases in between. Germline CDR1 SGHNT, CDR2 YYREEE (reference sequence). The CDR3 region is CASSFRQPGYTF. As DNA, the CDR3 is TGTGCCAGCAGCTTCCGACAGCCCGGCTACACCTTC.

The chain couples TRBV6-6 to TRBJ1-2, with D possibly TRBD1 on 6 matching bases. The CDR3 is 16 amino acids. Germline lookup yields CDR1 MNHNY and CDR2 SVGAGI (reference sequence). V was cut by 2 bases and J by 8 bases, with 21 bases left in between. CDR3 residues: CASSYTPGTRGDGYTF. CDR3 sequence (DNA): TGTGCCAGCAGTTACACCCCCGGGACAAGGGGTGACGGCTACACCTTC.

This chain connects TRBV12-5 to TRBJ1-6, with D possibly matching TRBD1 (6 bases). V was shortened by 6 bases and J by 5 bases, with 14 bases between the two germline ends. Germline V gene sequence: CDR1 LGHNT, CDR2 FRNRAP. The length of the CDR3 is 15 residues. The CDR3 DNA reads as TGTGCTAGTGGGCCAAGGGGGATTAATAATTCACCCCTCCACTTT. Translated: CASGPRGINNSPLHF.

The rearrangement links TRBV10-3 to TRBJ1-2; 9 bases are a match to TRBD1. The germline CDR1 and CDR2 sequences are ENHRY and SYGVKD. V was clipped by 3 bases and J by 8 bases; unmatched bases: 10. The CDR3 is 15 residues long. Here the CDR3 DNA reads TGTGCCATCAGTGACGTCGGACAGGGGAGTGGAGGCTACACCTTC. Translating gives CAISDVGQGSGGYTF.

The chain has TRBV7-8 and TRBJ1-2; unclear D gene. Germline V gives CDR1 SGHVS, CDR2 FQNEAQ. This CDR3 contains 15 residues. V was clipped by 0 bases and J by 7 bases, with 15 bases between them. The CDR3 is CASSLALPGYLGYTF. CDR3 coding DNA: TGTGCCAGCAGCTTAGCGCTTCCGGGGTATCTTGGCTACACCTTC.

The chain employs TRBV9 and TRBJ1-3; D ambiguous. Trimming shortened V by 0 bases and J by 4 bases, and 5 bases separated the two germline ends. Per the germline V gene, CDR1 is SGDLS and CDR2 is YYNGEE. The CDR3 runs 13 residues. The CDR3 region is CASSVVEGNTIYF. The CDR3 DNA sequence: TGTGCCAGCAGCGTAGTAGAGGGAAACACCATATATTTT.

This chain links TRBV6-5 with TRBJ1-1; D may be TRBD1 (5 bases). The CDR3 is made up of 14 amino acids. Deletions cut 5 bases from V and 0 bases from J, with 10 bases between. CDR1 is MNHEY, CDR2 SVGAGI, per germline. The DNA of the CDR3 is TGTGCCAGCAGTCGTGGGGCTATGAACACTGAAGCTTTCTTT. It specifies CASSRGAMNTEAFF.

The J gene is TRBJ2-5, the V gene TRBV10-1; 8 nucleotides line up with TRBD2. J gave up 2 bases and V 8 bases, and 7 bases lay outside the gene matches. The CDR3 is 14 amino acids. Germline CDR1 WNHNN, CDR2 SYGVQD (reference sequence). The CDR3 DNA is TGCGCCAGCTCCGGGAGCGGGGGACAAGAGACCCAGTACTTC. The encoded protein is CASSGSGGQETQYF.

J is TRBJ1-4 and V is TRBV5-1; tentative D call: TRBD1 (5 bases). This CDR3 is built from 14 residues. Germline loops: CDR1 SGHRS, CDR2 YFSETQ. Trimming pared 2 bases from V and 7 bases from J, leaving 12 bases between. CDR3 amino acids: CASSFVGEGEKLFF. CDR3 bases: TGCGCCAGCAGCTTTGTAGGGGAGGGTGAAAAACTGTTTTTT.

V and J are TRBV4-3 and TRBJ1-2, with a tentative D call TRBD1 (6 bases). This CDR3 has 13 amino acids. Germline CDR1 LGHNA, CDR2 YSLEER. V was pared by 2 bases and J by 9 bases, with 13 bases between. CDR3 region: CASSQSRGKSYTF. CDR3 coding DNA: TGCGCCAGCAGCCAATCCAGGGGTAAAAGCTACACCTTC.

This clone was found once. The genes are TRBV11-3 and TRBJ1-1; the match to TRBD1 covers 9 bases. CDR3 size: 16 residues. After removal of 4 bases from V and 4 bases from J, the junction contained 10 bases not matched to a gene. The germline CDR1 and CDR2 sequences are SGHNT and YENEEA. This chain's CDR3 is CASSSSLGQGTTEAFF. CDR3 nucleotides: TGTGCCAGCAGCTCTTCCCTCGGACAGGGGACCACTGAAGCTTTCTTT.

The genes are TRBV5-1 and TRBJ1-6; D might be TRBD1 (6 bases). Germline CDR1 SGHRS, CDR2 YFSETQ. CDR3 length equals 15 residues. Between the trimmed V and J ends, which lost 4 bases and 1 base, there was a span of 9 bases. The CDR3: CASSLGQSYNSPLHF. For the CDR3, the DNA is TGCGCCAGCAGCCTGGGACAATCCTATAATTCACCCCTCCACTTT.

V usage is TRBV13 and J usage is TRBJ1-1; no clear D. The CDR3 has 17 amino acids. V dropped 0 bases and J dropped 4 bases, with 18 bases sitting between them. Germline loops: CDR1 PRHDT, CDR2 FYEKMQ (reference sequence). The CDR3 is CASSLGGTASGGTEAFF. The CDR3 DNA sequence: TGTGCCAGCAGCTTAGGTGGTACAGCCTCCGGAGGCACTGAAGCTTTCTTT.

The chain carries TRBV30 and TRBJ2-5; TRBD1 matches at 8 bases. The CDR3 runs 13 residues. The V gene's germline CDR1 is GTSNPN and CDR2 SVGIG (reference sequence). The V and J ends lost 5 bases and 1 base, in that order; junction bases with no gene match: 3. In nucleotides, the CDR3 is TGTGCCTGGGAAACAGGGGGCCAAGAGACCCAGTACTTC. Its translation is CAWETGGQETQYF. Supplemented by reference TRBV30 and TRBJ2-5, the full variable domain reads SQTIHQWPATLVQPVGSPLSLECTVEGTSNPNLYWYRQAAGRGLQLLFYSVGIGQISSEVPQNLSASRPQDRQFILSSKKLLLSDSGFYLCAWETGGQETQYFGPGTRLLVL.

This sequence joins TRBV15 and TRBJ2-2, with 9 bases that match TRBD1. Germline V gene lookup returns CDR1 LNHNV and CDR2 YYDKDF (reference sequence). Trimming took 6 bases from V and 4 from J; bases not matched to a gene: 3. CDR3 length: 14 amino acids. CDR3 sequence: CATRWGQGTGELFF. In nucleotides, the CDR3 is TGTGCCACCAGATGGGGACAGGGCACCGGGGAGCTGTTTTTT.

This clone was picked up a small number of times. At the DNA level, this CDR3 is encoded by other sequences in the same sample as well. The chain joins TRBV6-1 to TRBJ2-7, with TRBD1 matching over 7 bases. The CDR3 has 17 amino acids. In germline, CDR1 is MNHNS, CDR2 SASEGT. V lost 4 bases and J lost 0; bases outside the gene matches: 12. CDR3 amino acids: CASSVGFSGQSSYEQYF. The CDR3 coding sequence is TGTGCCAGCAGTGTTGGGTTTTCGGGACAGAGCTCCTACGAGCAGTACTTC.

The chain uses TRBV6-1 and TRBJ1-2, with D perhaps matching TRBD1 (6 bases). CDR3 length: 15 residues. Trimming took 5 bases from V and 4 from J, leaving 17 bases between them. Germline loops: CDR1 MNHNS, CDR2 SASEGT. Here the CDR3 reads CASSPVDRLPYGYTF. For the CDR3, the DNA is TGTGCCAGCAGTCCCGTCGACAGGCTCCCCTATGGCTACACCTTC.

The chain couples TRBV5-1 to TRBJ2-7, with TRBD1 identical over 9 bases. J was trimmed by 3 bases and V by 4 bases; bases with no gene match: 5. Germline loops: CDR1 SGHRS, CDR2 YFSETQ. The CDR3 is 14 amino acids. CDR3 in DNA: TGCGCCAGCAGCCCGGGACAGGGCATCTACGAGCAGTACTTC. This gives the protein CASSPGQGIYEQYF.

In this sample, this clone turned up a few times. V is TRBV19 and J is TRBJ2-2; 8 bases are shared with TRBD1. V lost 3 bases to trimming and J lost 5 bases; unmatched junction nucleotides: 8. The germline CDR1 and CDR2 sequences are LNHDA and SQIVND (reference sequence). The CDR3 consists of 16 residues. The CDR3 loop reads CASSIIQDRGTGELFF. The CDR3 DNA follows: TGTGCCAGTAGTATTATTCAAGACAGGGGAACCGGGGAGCTGTTTTTT.

This sequence joins TRBV19 and TRBJ2-3; 11 bases agree with TRBD2. This CDR3 has 16 amino acids. The V segment lost 7 bases and the J segment 6 bases; nucleotides outside the gene matches: 12. The germline V gene has CDR1 LNHDA and CDR2 SQIVND (reference sequence). DNA of the CDR3: TGTGCCAGTACTCTCTCATTAGCGGGAGGGAGGGATACGCAGTATTTT. It is translated as CASTLSLAGGRDTQYF. Using reference TRBV19 and TRBJ2-3 for the parts outside the CDR3, the full variable domain is DGGITQSPKYLFRKEGQNVTLSCEQNLNHDAMYWYRQDPGQGLRLIYYSQIVNDFQKGDIAEGYSVSREKKESFPLTVTSAQKNPTAFYLCASTLSLAGGRDTQYFGPGTRLTVL.

The J gene is TRBJ2-6, the V gene TRBV28; 9 nucleotides line up with TRBD2. Germline assignment: CDR1 MDHEN and CDR2 SYDVKM. The CDR3 is 16 amino acids. V gave up 5 bases and J gave up 0 bases; unmatched junction bases: 2. This chain's CDR3 is CASSLAGNSGANVLTF. The CDR3 bases are TGTGCCAGCAGTCTAGCGGGAAACTCTGGGGCCAACGTCCTGACTTTC. Based on the CDR3 plus reference TRBV28 and TRBJ2-6, the full variable domain is DVKVTQSSRYLVKRTGEKVFLECVQDMDHENMFWYRQDPGLGLRLIYFSYDVKMKEKGDIPEGYSVSREKKERFSLILESASTNQTSMYLCASSLAGNSGANVLTFGAGSRLTVL.

The chain couples TRBV6-6 to TRBJ1-6; no clear D gene. Trimming pared 2 bases from V and 5 bases from J, leaving 10 bases between. The germline V gene encodes CDR1 MNHNY and CDR2 SVGAGI (reference sequence). This CDR3 region has 15 residues. The CDR3 reads CASSYVAGDNSPLHF. DNA for the CDR3: TGTGCCAGCAGTTACGTGGCCGGAGATAATTCACCCCTCCACTTT.